This paragraph covers one TCR beta chain sequence. Its antigen is undetermined. The record originates from a study of OX40 agonist ivuxolimab in advanced cancers. Findings of the study overall: CD8+ T cells showed, on average, more clonal expansion than CD4+ cells.

CDR3 length: 15 residues. V lost 4 bases to trimming and J lost 0 bases; unmatched junction nucleotides: 3. CDR1 and CDR2 from the germline V gene are SGHTA and FQGNSA. Assay: immunoSEQ multiplex PCR; the TCRdb copy retains only in-frame clones and omits some. The data contain about 30,000 clones, 84% of them singletons. This chain links TRBV7-2 with TRBJ2-1, with 7 positions matching TRBD1. The sequenced sample was CD4+ or CD8+ T cells sorted from blood, obtained in a trial of the OX40 agonist ivuxolimab. The TCR comes from an adult with an advanced solid tumor such as melanoma, head and neck, liver or kidney cancer. CDR3 region: CASSSRQGSYNEQFF. CDR3 sequence (DNA): TGTGCCAGCAGCTCCCGACAGGGCTCCTACAATGAGCAGTTCTTC.